A single sample gave rise to the 11 T cell receptor beta chains below, sequenced in a study of shared clonotypes between healthy human individuals. Produced via immunoSEQ multiplex PCR; TCRdb's table is partial and in-frame only. The sample lists 1,400,000 or so clones, approximately 98.5% occurring once. The sequencing sample was made of naive CD4+ T cells sorted from blood. Sample subset: CD45RA+ positively selected. The origin of the receptors is a man younger than 45 in good health.

This clone was observed once. The chain joins TRBV7-6 to TRBJ2-7; D is unresolved. In germline, CDR1 is SGHVS, CDR2 FNYEAQ. V lost 3 bases to trimming and J lost 6 bases, with 12 bases between them. The CDR3 has 13 amino acids. This CDR3 reads CASSLQKGLEQYF. CDR3 nucleotides: TGTGCCAGCAGCTTGCAGAAAGGCCTCGAGCAGTACTTC. Combining the CDR3 with reference TRBV7-6 and TRBJ2-7 gives the whole variable domain GAGVSQSPRYKVTKRGQDVALRCDPISGHVSLYWYRQALGQGPEFLTYFNYEAQQDKSGLPNDRFSAERPEGSISTLTIQRTEQRDSAMYRCASSLQKGLEQYFGPGTRLTVT.

The chain carries TRBV7-6 and TRBJ1-5; the match to TRBD1 covers 8 bases. CDR3 size: 17 residues. Germline V CDR1 and CDR2: SGHVS, FNYEAQ. With V trimmed by 2 bases and J by 2 bases, 8 bases remained unmatched. As DNA, the CDR3 is TGTGCCAGCAGCTTAATGGCAGGGGGCTCGGGCAATCAGCCCCAGCATTTT. Its translation: CASSLMAGGSGNQPQHF.

The V and J genes are TRBV29-1 and TRBJ2-2, with 7 bases fitting TRBD1. Germline CDR1 SQVTM, CDR2 ANQGSEA. The CDR3 extends over 14 amino acids. The V gene end was trimmed by 6 bases and the J gene end by 3 bases; junction bases not matched to a gene: 7. CDR3: CSVAGGWDTGELFF. CDR3 bases: TGCAGCGTCGCAGGGGGTTGGGACACCGGGGAGCTGTTTTTT.

Comment on this clone: Within the sample, other DNA sequences also encode this same CDR3. This rearrangement joins TRBV10-3 to TRBJ2-3; the D is unclear. The V and J ends lost 3 bases and 0 bases respectively, with 10 bases between them. CDR1 ENHRY and CDR2 SYGVKD come from the germline V gene. CDR3 size: 15 residues. CDR3 sequence (DNA): TGTGCCATCAGTGAAGGTAGAGGAAGCACAGATACGCAGTATTTT. Its protein product is CAISEGRGSTDTQYF.

Note on this clone: The same CDR3 can be traced to other DNA sequences in this sample. This chain joins TRBV20-1 and TRBJ2-3, with D perhaps TRBD2 (5 bases). CDR3 length: 11 residues. Trimming left V 6 bases short and J 6 bases short, with 10 bases between. CDR1 DFQATT and CDR2 SNEGSKA come from the germline V gene (reference sequence). In DNA, the CDR3 is TGCAGTGCCACCTCGGGGGATACGCAGTATTTT. Translation gives CSATSGDTQYF.

CDR3 amino acids: CASSPIAGALLGEQFF. The DNA of the CDR3 is TGTGCCAGCTCACCCATAGCGGGAGCGTTGTTAGGTGAGCAGTTCTTC. This chain links TRBV18 with TRBJ2-1; 9 bases are a match to TRBD2. The V segment lost 3 bases and the J segment 9 bases; nucleotides outside the gene matches: 12. The CDR3 is 16 amino acids. Germline V gene lookup returns CDR1 KGHSH and CDR2 LQKENI.

The chain has TRBV11-2 and TRBJ2-1; D is ambiguous. CDR1 and CDR2 from the germline V gene are SGHAT and FQNNGV. This CDR3 comprises 13 residues. V gave up 0 bases and J gave up 9 bases, with 9 bases separating them. The CDR3 nucleotides are TGTGCCAGCAGCTTAGACCCACCGGGTGAGCAGTTCTTC. Translating gives CASSLDPPGEQFF.

The V call is TRBV11-2, the J call TRBJ2-5; D might be TRBD2 (6 bases). The V and J ends lost 9 bases and 1 base respectively, with 15 bases between them. The CDR3 loop spans 14 amino acids. The germline V gene encodes CDR1 SGHAT and CDR2 FQNNGV. CDR3 in amino acids: CASSRASVQETQYF. The CDR3 bases are TGTGCCAGTTCACGGGCTAGCGTCCAAGAGACCCAGTACTTC.

The gene calls are TRBV10-2 and TRBJ2-3; 9 positions agree with TRBD2. Trimming removed 8 bases from V and 5 bases from J; junction bases left unmatched: 11. The CDR3 loop spans 15 amino acids. The V gene's germline CDR1 is WSHSY and CDR2 SAAADI. The CDR3 nucleotides are TGCGCCAGCTCCAGGGCGGGAGGGCTCGTAGATACGCAGTATTTT. It codes for CASSRAGGLVDTQYF.

The chain employs TRBV6-5 and TRBJ2-1; 8 nucleotides match TRBD1. After removal of 2 bases from V and 7 bases from J, the junction contained 7 bases not matched to a gene. The CDR3 spans 15 residues. In germline, CDR1 is MNHEY, CDR2 SVGAGI. CDR3 nucleotide sequence: TGTGCCAGCAGTTACGCCCGGACAGGGACGAATGAGCAGTTCTTC. Translation: CASSYARTGTNEQFF.

V and J are TRBV7-6 and TRBJ2-3, with D possibly matching TRBD1 (5 bases). The CDR3 spans 13 residues. Germline V lookup: CDR1 SGHVS, CDR2 FNYEAQ. V shed 4 bases and J shed 2 bases, with 7 bases lying between them. The CDR3 bases are TGTGCCAGCAGCTCGGACAACACAGATACGCAGTATTTT. Residues: CASSSDNTDTQYF.